A selection of T cell receptor beta chains follows, all from one sample in a study of cytomegalovirus exposure and HLA in healthy donors. The protocol was immunoSEQ multiplex PCR, while the TCRdb copy is restricted to in-frame clones and leaves out a portion. Here the sample spans some 66,000 clones, over 70% being singletons. Sequencing input: PBMCs. Source of these receptors: a man aged 55 to 70 in good health and CMV-seropositive. The CDR3 runs from the conserved cysteine through the conserved F or W. A D gene is named only where the DNA matches it firmly. Size tells how often a clone was seen (once, few, many) or the class of an expanded clone, and some rows leave it out.

v_gene	abundance	j_gene	d_gene	CDR3nt	CDR3aa
TRBV27	-	TRBJ2-7	TRBD2	TGTGCCAGCAGTTCGCCGACTAGCGGATCCTACGAGCAGTACTTC	CASSSPTSGSYEQYF
TRBV6-6	-	TRBJ1-3	-	TGTGCCAGCAGTTCTGGCAGGGTTGGAAACACCATATATTTT	CASSSGRVGNTIYF
TRBV5-6	-	TRBJ1-2	-	TGTGCCAGCAGCTTGGATGCCATAGCGGTAGCTAACTATGGCTACACCTTC	CASSLDAIAVANYGYTF
TRBV11-2	-	TRBJ2-1	TRBD2	TGTGCCAGCAGCTTCCCTTGGACTAGCTATCTCTCCTACAATGAGCAGTTCTTC	CASSFPWTSYLSYNEQFF
TRBV4-2	-	TRBJ1-1	-	TGTGCCAGCAGCCAAGATCCCGGCGAGGGAACCGCTTTCTTT	CASSQDPGEGTAFF
TRBV11-2	-	TRBJ2-3	TRBD2	TGTGCCAGCAGCCCAAAGGGCGGGGGGGCGGGAACAGATACGCAGTATTTT	CASSPKGGGAGTDTQYF
TRBV6-5	once	TRBJ2-7	-	TGTGCCAGCAGTTGGACGGGAGAGACCTACGAGCAGTACTTC	CASSWTGETYEQYF
TRBV18	-	TRBJ1-5	-	TGTGCCAGCTCACCGAATGCGAATCAGCCCCAGCATTTT	CASSPNANQPQHF
TRBV6-1	-	TRBJ2-7	-	TGTGCCAGCAGGCCACGTCTGACTAGCGAGCAGTACTTC	CASRPRLTSEQYF
TRBV5-6	-	TRBJ1-1	-	TGTGCCAGCAGCTTGTTATCAGGGGCAGATAACACTGAAGCTTTCTTT	CASSLLSGADNTEAFF
TRBV29-1	-	TRBJ1-1	-	TGCAGCGTTGATACTTCAGGGGTGAACACTGAAGCTTTCTTT	CSVDTSGVNTEAFF
TRBV1	-	TRBJ2-1	-	TGCACCAGCAGCCAAGGACTAGAGACTAGCAGGGCAAATGAGCAGTTCTTC	CTSSQGLETSRANEQFF
TRBV11-3	-	TRBJ2-5	-	TGTGCCAGCAGCTTCGGGGAGACCCAGTACTTC	CASSFGETQYF
TRBV9	-	TRBJ2-3	-	TGTGCCAGCAGCGTAGCCAGCGTCAAGGATACGCAGTATTTT	CASSVASVKDTQYF
TRBV6-5	-	TRBJ1-5	-	TGTGCCAGCAGTGCCGTGCGGGGCGCGTATCAGCCCCAGCATTTT	CASSAVRGAYQPQHF
TRBV19	-	TRBJ1-2	-	TGTGCCACCAACCTGCGGGACTATGGCTACACCTTC	CATNLRDYGYTF
TRBV27	-	TRBJ1-5	-	TGTGCCAGCCGAAATGGAGCGGGCAATCAGCCCCAGCATTTT	CASRNGAGNQPQHF
TRBV19	-	TRBJ2-7	TRBD1	TGTGCCAGTAGCCTCGACAGGGGCGAGCAGTACTTC	CASSLDRGEQYF
TRBV7-9	-	TRBJ1-3	-	TGTGCCAGCAGCTTAGGACAGCCAAACTCTGGAAACACCATATATTTT	CASSLGQPNSGNTIYF
TRBV5-1	-	TRBJ2-3	TRBD1	TGCGCCAGCAGCCCGACAGGGGCCGTAGCTAGAGCAGATACGCAGTATTTT	CASSPTGAVARADTQYF
TRBV5-8	-	TRBJ2-6	TRBD1	TGTGCCAGCAGCTCCAAGACAGGGCAGGCTGGGGCCAACGTCCTGACTTTC	CASSSKTGQAGANVLTF
TRBV6-5	once	TRBJ1-2	TRBD1	TGTGCCTCCTCCTACAGGGGTCGTGGTGGCTACACCTTC	CASSYRGRGGYTF
TRBV5-1	-	TRBJ1-1	-	TGCGCCAGCAGCCTAAATTACGGAGGGAACACTGAAGCTTTCTTT	CASSLNYGGNTEAFF
TRBV9	once	TRBJ1-2	-	TGTGCCAGCAGCGTAAGTCCCGGGAGGGGAGGGGGCTATGGCTACACCTTC	CASSVSPGRGGGYGYTF
TRBV4-1	-	TRBJ1-5	-	TGCGCCAGCAGCCACAACAGGATTAGCAATCAGCCCCAGCATTTT	CASSHNRISNQPQHF
TRBV11-2	-	TRBJ2-7	TRBD1	TGTGCCAGCAGTAGTCCGGGACAGGGGACTTCCTACGAGCAGTACTTC	CASSSPGQGTSYEQYF
TRBV4-1	-	TRBJ2-2	TRBD1	TGCGCCAGCAGCCCCGGGACAGAGCTGGCCGGGGAGCTGTTTTTT	CASSPGTELAGELFF
TRBV4-1	-	TRBJ2-1	TRBD2	TGCGCCAGCAGCTACAATAGCGGGACACCGAATGAGCAGTTCTTC	CASSYNSGTPNEQFF
TRBV6-1	-	TRBJ2-7	TRBD2	TGTGCCAGCGGACTTGGACTAGGGAACGAGCAGTACTTC	CASGLGLGNEQYF
TRBV5-8	few	TRBJ1-1	TRBD1	TGTGCCAGCAGCTCCGGGGACAGGGTGAACACTGAAGCTTTCTTT	CASSSGDRVNTEAFF
TRBV19	once	TRBJ2-2	TRBD1	TGTGCCAGTGGAAAAACCACAGGGGGCAGCGACACCGGGGAGCTGTTTTTT	CASGKTTGGSDTGELFF
TRBV29-1	-	TRBJ1-1	-	TGCAGCGTTGAAGTTTCAGGAGCGGCCACTGAAGCTTTCTTT	CSVEVSGAATEAFF
TRBV11-2	few	TRBJ1-3	-	TGTGCCAGCAGCTTAGCCAGGGTAACTCCCTCTGGAAACACCATATATTTT	CASSLARVTPSGNTIYF
TRBV7-9	-	TRBJ1-1	TRBD1	TGTTCCAGCAGCTTAGGGGGCAGCACTGAAGCTTTCTTT	CSSSLGGSTEAFF
TRBV15	-	TRBJ1-4	-	TGTGCCACCAGCAGAGATATATTCTCAACTAATGAAAAACTGTTTTTT	CATSRDIFSTNEKLFF
TRBV6-5	-	TRBJ1-2	TRBD1	TGTGCCAGCAGTTACCGTCCGACAGGGAATGGCTACACCTTC	CASSYRPTGNGYTF
TRBV19	-	TRBJ1-1	-	TGTGCCAGTAGGGGGCCGGCCACTGAAGCTTTCTTT	CASRGPATEAFF
TRBV5-6	-	TRBJ2-1	-	TGTGCCGGGGGGTATAGCTCCTACAATGAGCAGTTCTTC	CAGGYSSYNEQFF
TRBV25-1	-	TRBJ2-2	TRBD2	TGTGCCAGCAGTGAATCCCAGTTAGCGGGGAACACCGGGGAGCTGTTTTTT	CASSESQLAGNTGELFF